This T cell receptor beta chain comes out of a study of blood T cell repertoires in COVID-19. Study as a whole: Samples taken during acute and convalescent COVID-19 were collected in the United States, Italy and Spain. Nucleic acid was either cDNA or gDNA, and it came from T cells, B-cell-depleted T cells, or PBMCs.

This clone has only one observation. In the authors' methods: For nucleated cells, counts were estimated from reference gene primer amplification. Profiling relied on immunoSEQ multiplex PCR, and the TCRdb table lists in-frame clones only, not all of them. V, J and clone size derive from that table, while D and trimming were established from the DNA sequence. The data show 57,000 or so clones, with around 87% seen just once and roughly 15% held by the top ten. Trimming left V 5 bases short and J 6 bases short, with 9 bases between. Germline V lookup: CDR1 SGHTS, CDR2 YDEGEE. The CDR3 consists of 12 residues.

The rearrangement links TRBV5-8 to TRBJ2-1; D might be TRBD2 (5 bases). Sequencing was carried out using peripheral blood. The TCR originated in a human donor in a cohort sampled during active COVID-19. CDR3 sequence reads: CASRWESNEQFF. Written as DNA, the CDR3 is TGTGCCAGCAGATGGGAGTCCAATGAGCAGTTCTTC.